This TCR beta chain is from a study of blood T cell dynamics during melanoma immunotherapy. The assay was immunoSEQ multiplex PCR, and TCRdb's table has in-frame clones only and misses some. The sample records approximately 9,500 clones, about 88% being singletons. With 0 bases removed from V and 15 bases from J, the gap between germline ends came to 12 bases. Germline V gene sequence: CDR1 DFQATT, CDR2 SNEGSKA (reference sequence). This CDR3 spans 11 amino acids. Regarding time point: pre-treatment baseline. One draw preceded checkpoint blockade; another followed its first cycle at week 3. The V call is TRBV20-1, the J call TRBJ2-1; D not certain. This receptor was taken from a human donor with melanoma. Material: blood, obtained from a patient treated with checkpoint blockade. DNA of the CDR3: TGCAGTGCTAGAGACAACTTATGGCCGTTCTTC. Its translation is CSARDNLWPFF.